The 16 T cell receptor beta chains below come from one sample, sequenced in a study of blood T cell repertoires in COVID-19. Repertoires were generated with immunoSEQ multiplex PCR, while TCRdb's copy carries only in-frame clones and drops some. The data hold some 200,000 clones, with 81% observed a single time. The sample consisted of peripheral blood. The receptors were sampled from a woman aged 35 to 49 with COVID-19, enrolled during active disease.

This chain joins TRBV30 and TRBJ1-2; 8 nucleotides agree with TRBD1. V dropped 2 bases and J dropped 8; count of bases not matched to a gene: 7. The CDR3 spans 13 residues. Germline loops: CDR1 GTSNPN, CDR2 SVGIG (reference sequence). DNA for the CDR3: TGTGCCTGGAGTCAAGTCAGGGGGCTCGGCTACACCTTC. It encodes CAWSQVRGLGYTF. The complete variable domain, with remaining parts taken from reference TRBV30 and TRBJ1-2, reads SQTIHQWPATLVQPVGSPLSLECTVEGTSNPNLYWYRQAAGRGLQLLFYSVGIGQISSEVPQNLSASRPQDRQFILSSKKLLLSDSGFYLCAWSQVRGLGYTFGSGTRLTVV.

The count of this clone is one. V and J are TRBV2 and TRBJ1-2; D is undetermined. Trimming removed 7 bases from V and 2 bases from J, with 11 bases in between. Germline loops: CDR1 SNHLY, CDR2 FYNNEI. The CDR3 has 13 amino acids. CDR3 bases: TGTGCCAGCAAGGCAGGAATCAACTATGGCTACACCTTC. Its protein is CASKAGINYGYTF.

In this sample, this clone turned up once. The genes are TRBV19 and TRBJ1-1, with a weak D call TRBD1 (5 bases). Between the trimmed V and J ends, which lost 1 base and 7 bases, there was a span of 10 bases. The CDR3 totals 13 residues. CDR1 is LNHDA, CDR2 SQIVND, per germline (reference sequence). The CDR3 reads CASSIGRGGEAFF. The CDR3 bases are TGTGCCAGTAGTATAGGGCGGGGCGGTGAAGCTTTCTTT.

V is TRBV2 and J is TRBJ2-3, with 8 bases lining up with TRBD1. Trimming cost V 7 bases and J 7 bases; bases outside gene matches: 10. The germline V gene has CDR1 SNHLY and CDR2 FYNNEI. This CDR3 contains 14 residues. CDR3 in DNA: TGTGCCAGCATCCGGGACAGGTTTCTTCATACGCAGTATTTT. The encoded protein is CASIRDRFLHTQYF. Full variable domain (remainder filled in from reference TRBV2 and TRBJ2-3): EPEVTQTPSHQVTQMGQEVILRCVPISNHLYFYWYRQILGQKVEFLVSFYNNEISEKSEIFDDQFSVERPDGSNFTLKIRSTKLEDSAMYFCASIRDRFLHTQYFGPGTRLTVL.

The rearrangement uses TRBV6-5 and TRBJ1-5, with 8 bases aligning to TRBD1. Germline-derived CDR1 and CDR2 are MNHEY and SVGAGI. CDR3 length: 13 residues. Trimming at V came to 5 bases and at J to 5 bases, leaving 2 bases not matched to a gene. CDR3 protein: CASSKDRDQPQHF. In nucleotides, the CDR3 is TGTGCCAGCAGTAAGGACAGGGATCAGCCCCAGCATTTT.

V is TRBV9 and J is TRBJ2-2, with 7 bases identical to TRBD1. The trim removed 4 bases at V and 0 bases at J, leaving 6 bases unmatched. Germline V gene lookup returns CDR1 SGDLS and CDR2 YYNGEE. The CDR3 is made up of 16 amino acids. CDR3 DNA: TGTGCCAGCAGCAAACAGGGGAATGCGAACACCGGGGAGCTGTTTTTT. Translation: CASSKQGNANTGELFF.

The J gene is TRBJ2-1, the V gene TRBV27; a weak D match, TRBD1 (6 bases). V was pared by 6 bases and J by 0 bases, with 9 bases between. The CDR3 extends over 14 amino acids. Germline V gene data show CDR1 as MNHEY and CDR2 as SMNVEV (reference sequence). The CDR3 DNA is TGTGCCAGCAGCTCAGGGGCCTCCTACAATGAGCAGTTCTTC. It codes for CASSSGASYNEQFF.

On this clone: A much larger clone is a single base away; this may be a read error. The CDR3 spells CPSSVGGGGPTRELFF. The CDR3 DNA is TGTCCCAGCAGCGTAGGGGGGGGAGGGCCTACCCGGGAGCTGTTTTTT. The rearrangement uses TRBV9 and TRBJ2-2; perhaps TRBD2 as D (7 bases). CDR1 is SGDLS and CDR2 is YYNGEE in the germline V gene. CDR3 size: 16 residues.

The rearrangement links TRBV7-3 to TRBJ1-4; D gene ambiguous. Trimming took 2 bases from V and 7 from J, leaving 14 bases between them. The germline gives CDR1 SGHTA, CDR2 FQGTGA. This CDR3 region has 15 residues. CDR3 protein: CASSLPVSRVEKLFF. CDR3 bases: TGTGCCAGCAGCTTACCCGTGAGTAGAGTTGAAAAACTGTTTTTT.

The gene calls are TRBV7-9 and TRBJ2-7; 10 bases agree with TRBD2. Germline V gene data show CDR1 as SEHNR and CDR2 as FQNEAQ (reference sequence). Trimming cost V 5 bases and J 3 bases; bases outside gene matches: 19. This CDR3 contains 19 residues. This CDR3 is CASSRGFSGRYPLSYEQYF. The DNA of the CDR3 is TGTGCCAGCAGCCGAGGCTTTAGCGGGAGGTACCCTCTAAGCTACGAGCAGTACTTC.

DNA for the CDR3: TGTGCCAGCAGCTTGGCCCCGGCAGGCAACTATGGCTACACCTTC. The encoded protein is CASSLAPAGNYGYTF. The V gene is TRBV5-6, the J gene TRBJ1-2; unclear D gene. This CDR3 is 15 amino acids long. CDR1 is SGHDT and CDR2 is YYEEEE in the germline V gene. The ends were cut back, 0 bases at V and 2 bases at J, with 11 bases in the middle. Filled out from reference TRBV5-6 and TRBJ1-2, the complete variable domain reads DAGVTQSPTHLIKTRGQQVTLRCSPKSGHDTVSWYQQALGQGPQFIFQYYEEEERQRGNFPDRFSGHQFPNYSSELNVNALLLGDSALYLCASSLAPAGNYGYTFGSGTRLTVV.

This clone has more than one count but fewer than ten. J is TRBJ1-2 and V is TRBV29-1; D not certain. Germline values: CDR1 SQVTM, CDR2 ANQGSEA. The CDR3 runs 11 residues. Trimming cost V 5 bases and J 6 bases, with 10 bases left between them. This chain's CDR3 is CSVLRDDGYTF. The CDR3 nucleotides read TGCAGCGTTCTGAGGGATGATGGCTACACCTTC. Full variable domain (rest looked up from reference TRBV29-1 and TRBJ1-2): SAVISQKPSRDICQRGTSLTIQCQVDSQVTMMFWYRQQPGQSLTLIATANQGSEATYESGFVIDKFPISRPNLTFSTLTVSNMSPEDSSIYLCSVLRDDGYTFGSGTRLTVV.

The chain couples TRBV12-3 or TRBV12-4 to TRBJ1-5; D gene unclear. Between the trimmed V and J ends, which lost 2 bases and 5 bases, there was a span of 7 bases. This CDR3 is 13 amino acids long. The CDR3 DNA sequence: TGTGCCAGCAGTTTACGTCTCGATCAGCCCCAGCATTTT. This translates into CASSLRLDQPQHF.

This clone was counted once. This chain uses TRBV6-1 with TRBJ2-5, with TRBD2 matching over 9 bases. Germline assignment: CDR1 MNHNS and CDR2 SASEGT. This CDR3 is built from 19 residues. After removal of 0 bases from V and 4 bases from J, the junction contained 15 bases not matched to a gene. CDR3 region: CASSEASLAGNGWGETQYF. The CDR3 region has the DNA TGTGCCAGCAGTGAAGCGTCTCTAGCGGGAAACGGTTGGGGAGAGACCCAGTACTTC.

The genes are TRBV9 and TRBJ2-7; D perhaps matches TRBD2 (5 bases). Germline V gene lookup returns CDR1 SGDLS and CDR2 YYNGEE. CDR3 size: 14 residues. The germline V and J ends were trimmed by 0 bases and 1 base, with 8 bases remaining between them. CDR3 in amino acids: CASSVAGESYEQYF. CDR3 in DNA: TGTGCCAGCAGCGTAGCCGGGGAATCCTACGAGCAGTACTTC.

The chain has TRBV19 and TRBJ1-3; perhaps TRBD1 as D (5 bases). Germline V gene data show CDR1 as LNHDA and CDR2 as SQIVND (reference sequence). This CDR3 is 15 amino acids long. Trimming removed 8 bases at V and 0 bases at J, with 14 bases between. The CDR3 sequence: CASASDTNSGNTIYF. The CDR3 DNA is TGTGCCAGTGCTTCGGACACTAACTCTGGAAACACCATATATTTT.